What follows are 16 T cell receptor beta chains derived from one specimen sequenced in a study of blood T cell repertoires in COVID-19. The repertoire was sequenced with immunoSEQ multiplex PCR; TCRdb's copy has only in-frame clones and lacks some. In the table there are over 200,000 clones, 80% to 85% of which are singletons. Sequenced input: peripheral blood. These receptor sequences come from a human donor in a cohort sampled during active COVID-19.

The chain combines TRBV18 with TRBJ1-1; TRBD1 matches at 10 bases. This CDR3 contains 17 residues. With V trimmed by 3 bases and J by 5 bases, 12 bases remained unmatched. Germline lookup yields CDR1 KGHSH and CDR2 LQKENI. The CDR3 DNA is TGTGCCAGCTCACCTCGGACAGGGGGAGGGGTAGAAACTGAAGCTTTCTTT. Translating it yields CASSPRTGGGVETEAFF. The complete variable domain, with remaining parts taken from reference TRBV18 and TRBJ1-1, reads NAGVMQNPRHLVRRRGQEARLRCSPMKGHSHVYWYRQLPEEGLKFMVYLQKENIIDESGMPKERFSAEFPKEGPSILRIQQVVRGDSAAYFCASSPRTGGGVETEAFFGQGTRLTVV.

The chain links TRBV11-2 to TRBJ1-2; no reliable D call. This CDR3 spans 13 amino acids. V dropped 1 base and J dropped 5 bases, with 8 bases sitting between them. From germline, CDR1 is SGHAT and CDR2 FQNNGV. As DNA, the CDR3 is TGTGCCAGCAGCTTAGGGCAGGCATATGGCTACACCTTC. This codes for CASSLGQAYGYTF.

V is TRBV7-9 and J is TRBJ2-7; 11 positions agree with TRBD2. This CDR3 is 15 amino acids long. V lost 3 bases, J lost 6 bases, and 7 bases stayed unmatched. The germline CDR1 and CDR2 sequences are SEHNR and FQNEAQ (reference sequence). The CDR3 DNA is TGTGCCAGCAGCTTGTGGGGTCTAGCGGGAGGCGAGCAGTACTTC. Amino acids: CASSLWGLAGGEQYF.

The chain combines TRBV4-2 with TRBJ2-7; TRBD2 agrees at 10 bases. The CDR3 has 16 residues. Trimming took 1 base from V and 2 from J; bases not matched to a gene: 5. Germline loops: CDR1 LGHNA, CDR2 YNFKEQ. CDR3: CASSQVPSGRAYEQYF. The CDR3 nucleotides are TGTGCCAGCAGCCAAGTACCCAGCGGGAGGGCCTACGAGCAGTACTTC.

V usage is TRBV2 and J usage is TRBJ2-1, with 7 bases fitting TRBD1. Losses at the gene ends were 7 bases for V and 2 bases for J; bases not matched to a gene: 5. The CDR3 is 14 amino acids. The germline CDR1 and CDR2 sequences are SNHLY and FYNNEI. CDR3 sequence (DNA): TGTGCCAGCACCGGTCAGGGGGCCTACAATGAGCAGTTCTTC. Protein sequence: CASTGQGAYNEQFF.

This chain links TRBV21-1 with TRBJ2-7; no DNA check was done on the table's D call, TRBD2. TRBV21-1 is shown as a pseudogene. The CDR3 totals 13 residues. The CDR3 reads CASSAQLSYEQYF. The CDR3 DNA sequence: TGTGCCAGCAGCGCCCAACTTTCCTACGAGCAGTACTTC.

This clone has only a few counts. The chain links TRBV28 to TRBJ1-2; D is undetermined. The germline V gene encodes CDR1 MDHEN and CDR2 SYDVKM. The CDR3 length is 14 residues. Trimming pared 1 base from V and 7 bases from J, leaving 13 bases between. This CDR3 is CASSLFLERGGYTF. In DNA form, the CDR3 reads TGTGCCAGCAGTTTATTTCTGGAACGCGGTGGCTACACCTTC.

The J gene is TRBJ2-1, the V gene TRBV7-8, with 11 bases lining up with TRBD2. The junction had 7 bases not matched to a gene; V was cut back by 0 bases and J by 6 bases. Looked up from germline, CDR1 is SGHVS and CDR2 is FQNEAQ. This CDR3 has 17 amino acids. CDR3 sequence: CASSLARTSGFPNEQFF. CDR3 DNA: TGTGCCAGCAGCTTAGCGCGGACTAGCGGGTTCCCCAATGAGCAGTTCTTC.

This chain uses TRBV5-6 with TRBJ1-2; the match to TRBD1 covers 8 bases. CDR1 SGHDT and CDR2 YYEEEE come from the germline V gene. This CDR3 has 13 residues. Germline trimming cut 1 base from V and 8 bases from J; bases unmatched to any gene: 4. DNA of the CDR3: TGTGCCAGCAGCTTGACAGGGGGACAAGGCTACACCTTC. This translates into CASSLTGGQGYTF.

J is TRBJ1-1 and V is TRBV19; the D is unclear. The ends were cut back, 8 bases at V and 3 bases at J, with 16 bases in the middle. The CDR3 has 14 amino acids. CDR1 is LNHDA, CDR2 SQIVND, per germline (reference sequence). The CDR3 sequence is CASSWAGYDTEAFF. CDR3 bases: TGTGCCAGTTCCTGGGCGGGGTATGACACTGAAGCTTTCTTT.

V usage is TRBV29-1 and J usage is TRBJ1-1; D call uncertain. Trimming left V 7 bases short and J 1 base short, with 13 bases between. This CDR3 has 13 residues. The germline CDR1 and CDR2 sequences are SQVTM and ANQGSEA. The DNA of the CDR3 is TGCAGCGCCAAATGGGCAGGGAACACTGAAGCTTTCTTT. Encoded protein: CSAKWAGNTEAFF.

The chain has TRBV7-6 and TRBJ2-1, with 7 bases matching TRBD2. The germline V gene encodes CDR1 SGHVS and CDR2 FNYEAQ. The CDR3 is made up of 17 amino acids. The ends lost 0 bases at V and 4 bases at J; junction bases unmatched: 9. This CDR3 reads CASSLAAAGVFYNEQFF. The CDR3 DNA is TGTGCCAGCAGCTTAGCAGCGGCGGGGGTCTTTTACAATGAGCAGTTCTTC. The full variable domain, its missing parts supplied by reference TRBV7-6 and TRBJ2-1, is GAGVSQSPRYKVTKRGQDVALRCDPISGHVSLYWYRQALGQGPEFLTYFNYEAQQDKSGLPNDRFSAERPEGSISTLTIQRTEQRDSAMYRCASSLAAAGVFYNEQFFGPGTRLTVL.

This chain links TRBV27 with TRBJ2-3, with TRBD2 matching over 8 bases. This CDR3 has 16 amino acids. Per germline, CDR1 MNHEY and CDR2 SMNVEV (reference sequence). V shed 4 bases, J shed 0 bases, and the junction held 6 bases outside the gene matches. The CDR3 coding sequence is TGTGCCAGCAGTTCCTCCCCTAGCGGGAGCACAGATACGCAGTATTTT. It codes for CASSSSPSGSTDTQYF.

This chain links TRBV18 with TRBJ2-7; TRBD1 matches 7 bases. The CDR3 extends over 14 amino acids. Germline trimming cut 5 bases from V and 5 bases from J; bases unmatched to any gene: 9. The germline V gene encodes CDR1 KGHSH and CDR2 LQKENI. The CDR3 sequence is CASSTETGIHEQYF. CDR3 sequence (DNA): TGTGCCAGCTCAACGGAGACAGGGATCCACGAGCAGTACTTC. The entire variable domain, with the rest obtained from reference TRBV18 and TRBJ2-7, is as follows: NAGVMQNPRHLVRRRGQEARLRCSPMKGHSHVYWYRQLPEEGLKFMVYLQKENIIDESGMPKERFSAEFPKEGPSILRIQQVVRGDSAAYFCASSTETGIHEQYFGPGTRLTVT.

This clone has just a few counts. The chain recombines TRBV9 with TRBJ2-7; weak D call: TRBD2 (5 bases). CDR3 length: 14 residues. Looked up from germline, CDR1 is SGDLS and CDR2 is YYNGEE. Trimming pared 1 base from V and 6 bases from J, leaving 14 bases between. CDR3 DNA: TGTGCCAGCAGCGTAAGGCCGGGAACGGGCGAGCAGTACTTC. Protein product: CASSVRPGTGEQYF.

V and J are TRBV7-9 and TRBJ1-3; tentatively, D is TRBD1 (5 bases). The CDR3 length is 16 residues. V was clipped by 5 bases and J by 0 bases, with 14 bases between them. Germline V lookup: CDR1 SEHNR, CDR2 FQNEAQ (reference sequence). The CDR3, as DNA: TGTGCCAGCAGCCCGACAGACACTGCCTCTGGAAACACCATATATTTT. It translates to CASSPTDTASGNTIYF.